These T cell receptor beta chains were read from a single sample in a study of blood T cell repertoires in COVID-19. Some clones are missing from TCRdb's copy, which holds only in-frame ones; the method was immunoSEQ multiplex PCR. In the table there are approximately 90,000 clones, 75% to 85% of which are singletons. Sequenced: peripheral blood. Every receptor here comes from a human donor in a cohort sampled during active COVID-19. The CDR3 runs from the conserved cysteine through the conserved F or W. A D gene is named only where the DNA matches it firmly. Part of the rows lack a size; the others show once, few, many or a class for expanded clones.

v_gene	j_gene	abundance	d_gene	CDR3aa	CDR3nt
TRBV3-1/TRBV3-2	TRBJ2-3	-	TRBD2	CASSQNSGTTDTQYF	TGTGCCAGCAGCCAAAATAGCGGGACCACAGATACGCAGTATTTT
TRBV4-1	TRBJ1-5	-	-	CASSQDWGGNQPQHF	TGCGCCAGCAGCCAAGACTGGGGGGGCAATCAGCCCCAGCATTTT
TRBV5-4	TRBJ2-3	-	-	CASSLADGSTDTQYF	TGTGCCAGCAGCTTAGCGGACGGAAGCACAGATACGCAGTATTTT
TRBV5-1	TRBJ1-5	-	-	CASSFGVNNQPQHF	TGCGCCAGCAGCTTCGGGGTCAACAATCAGCCCCAGCATTTT
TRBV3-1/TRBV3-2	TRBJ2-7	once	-	CASSQEAGLGEQYF	TGTGCCAGCAGCCAAGAGGCAGGGCTCGGTGAGCAGTACTTC
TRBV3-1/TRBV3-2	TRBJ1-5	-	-	CASSQTRDQPQHF	TGTGCCAGCAGCCAGACACGAGATCAGCCCCAGCATTTT
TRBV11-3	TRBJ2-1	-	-	CASGGQNNEQFF	TGTGCCAGCGGGGGACAAAACAATGAGCAGTTCTTC
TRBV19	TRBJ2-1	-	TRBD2	CASSIVGAGGFYNEQFF	TGTGCCAGTAGTATAGTAGGAGCGGGAGGGTTCTACAATGAGCAGTTCTTC
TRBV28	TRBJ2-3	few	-	CASRPPGEGTDTQYF	TGTGCCAGCAGGCCCCCCGGGGAAGGGACAGATACGCAGTATTTT
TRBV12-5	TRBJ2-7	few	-	CASGLVGGSTYEQYF	TGTGCTAGTGGTTTGGTGGGGGGAAGCACCTACGAGCAGTACTTC
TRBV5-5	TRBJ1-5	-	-	CASSLEDYSNQPQHF	TGTGCCAGCAGCTTGGAGGACTATAGCAATCAGCCCCAGCATTTT
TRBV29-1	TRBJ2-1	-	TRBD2	CSGIRGDTSPNNEQFF	TGCAGCGGTATACGGGGGGATACTAGCCCGAACAATGAGCAGTTCTTC
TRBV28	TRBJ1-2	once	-	CASSATGPVGGYTF	TGTGCCAGCAGTGCGACAGGACCGGTCGGAGGCTACACCTTC
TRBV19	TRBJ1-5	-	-	CASHGRFNQPQHF	TGTGCCAGCCATGGCAGGTTTAATCAGCCCCAGCATTTT
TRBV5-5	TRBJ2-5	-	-	CASSLQNPKETQYF	TGTGCCAGCAGCTTGCAGAACCCGAAAGAGACCCAGTACTTC
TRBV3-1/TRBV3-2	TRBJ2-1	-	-	CASSQHGAEELNEQFF	TGTGCCAGCAGCCAGCACGGCGCGGAAGAACTCAATGAGCAGTTCTTC
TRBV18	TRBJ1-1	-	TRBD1	CASSPTGQGAEWVEAFF	TGTGCCAGCTCACCAACGGGACAGGGGGCGGAATGGGTTGAAGCTTTCTTT
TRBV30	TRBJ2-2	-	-	CAWSPTGELFF	TGTGCCTGGAGTCCAACCGGGGAGCTGTTTTTT
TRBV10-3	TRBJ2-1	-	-	CAISELRSEQFF	TGTGCCATCAGTGAGCTGAGGAGTGAGCAGTTCTTC
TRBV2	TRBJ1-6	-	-	CASTSRREDSPLHF	TGTGCCAGCACCAGCCGGCGAGAGGATTCACCCCTCCACTTT
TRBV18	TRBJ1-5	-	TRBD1	CASSDRDSNQPQHF	TGTGCCAGCTCAGACAGGGACAGCAATCAGCCCCAGCATTTT
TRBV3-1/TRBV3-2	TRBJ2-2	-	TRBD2	CASSLQLAGAGELFF	TGTGCCAGCAGCCTTCAACTAGCGGGGGCCGGGGAGCTGTTTTTT
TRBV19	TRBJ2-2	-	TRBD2	CASSRPPGLADTGELFF	TGTGCCAGTAGTAGGCCCCCGGGACTAGCGGACACCGGGGAGCTGTTTTTT
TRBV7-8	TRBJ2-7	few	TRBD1	CASSLARGQGAGGEQYF	TGTGCCAGCAGCTTAGCGCGGGGACAGGGCGCCGGCGGGGAGCAGTACTTC
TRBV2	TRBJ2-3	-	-	CASSEAQTALSDLDTQYF	TGTGCCAGCAGTGAAGCGCAGACAGCACTGTCAGATTTGGATACGCAGTATTTT
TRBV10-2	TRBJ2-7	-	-	CASSEGAPPSYEQYF	TGCGCCAGCAGTGAGGGGGCCCCTCCCAGCTACGAGCAGTACTTC
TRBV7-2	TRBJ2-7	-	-	CASSPDRSRPYEQYF	TGTGCCAGCAGCCCAGACAGGAGCCGGCCCTACGAGCAGTACTTC
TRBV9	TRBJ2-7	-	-	CASSVDTDTTYEQYF	TGTGCCAGCAGCGTAGATACTGATACGACCTACGAGCAGTACTTC
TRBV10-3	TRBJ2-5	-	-	CAISETGAPQETQYF	TGTGCCATCAGTGAGACTGGAGCCCCCCAAGAGACCCAGTACTTC
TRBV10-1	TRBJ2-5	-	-	CASSVGGVETQYF	TGCGCCAGCAGTGTTGGCGGGGTGGAGACCCAGTACTTC
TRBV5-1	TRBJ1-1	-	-	CASSLGGVNTEAFF	TGCGCCAGCAGCTTGGGGGGCGTGAACACTGAAGCTTTCTTT
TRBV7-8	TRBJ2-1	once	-	CASSPTGQGNEQFF	TGTGCCAGCAGCCCTACTGGGCAGGGCAATGAGCAGTTCTTC
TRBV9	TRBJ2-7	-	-	CASSVGDRPLDEQYF	TGTGCCAGCAGCGTAGGAGACAGGCCTCTCGACGAGCAGTACTTC
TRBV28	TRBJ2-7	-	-	CASSLGQGRYEQYF	TGTGCCAGCAGTTTAGGTCAGGGGCGCTACGAGCAGTACTTC
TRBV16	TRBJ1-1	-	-	CASSPIITEEAFF	TGTGCCAGCAGCCCCATTATAACAGAAGAAGCTTTCTTT
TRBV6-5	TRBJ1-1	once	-	CASSRAQVNTEAFF	TGTGCCAGCAGCCGTGCACAGGTCAACACTGAAGCTTTCTTT
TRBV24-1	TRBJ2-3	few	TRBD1	CATSDLPGQGMADTQYF	TGTGCCACCAGTGATCTTCCGGGACAGGGGATGGCAGATACGCAGTATTTT
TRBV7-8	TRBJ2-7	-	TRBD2	CASSPPGGGATYEQYF	TGTGCCAGCAGCCCTCCCGGGGGGGGCGCGACCTACGAGCAGTACTTC
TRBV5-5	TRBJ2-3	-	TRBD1	CASSPGQGEIDTQYF	TGTGCCAGCAGCCCTGGACAGGGGGAGATTGATACGCAGTATTTT
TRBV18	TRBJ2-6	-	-	CASSSTRTDSGANVLTF	TGTGCCAGCTCATCTACGAGGACAGATTCTGGGGCCAACGTCCTGACTTTC
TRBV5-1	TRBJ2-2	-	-	CASRVARNPNTGELFF	TGCGCCAGCAGGGTTGCGAGGAATCCGAACACCGGGGAGCTGTTTTTT
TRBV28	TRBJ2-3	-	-	CASTALGGPGDTQYF	TGTGCCAGCACGGCTCTGGGGGGTCCAGGAGATACGCAGTATTTT
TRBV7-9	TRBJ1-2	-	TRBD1	CASSLSEDRFYGYTF	TGTGCCAGCAGCTTATCTGAGGACAGGTTCTATGGCTACACCTTC
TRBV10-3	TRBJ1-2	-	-	CAINPGNNPRGYTF	TGTGCCATCAATCCGGGGAACAACCCTCGGGGCTACACCTTC
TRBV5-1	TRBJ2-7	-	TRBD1	CASSLVGTGGYEQYF	TGCGCCAGCAGCTTGGTAGGGACAGGGGGTTACGAGCAGTACTTC
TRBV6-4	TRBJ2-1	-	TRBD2	CASSPRGLAGVAEQFF	TGTGCCAGCAGCCCCCGAGGGCTAGCGGGAGTCGCTGAGCAGTTCTTC
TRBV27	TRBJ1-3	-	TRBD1	CASSMGQGLGNTIYF	TGTGCCAGCAGTATGGGACAGGGACTAGGAAACACCATATATTTT
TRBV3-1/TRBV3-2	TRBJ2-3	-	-	CASSQVTGGATDTQYF	TGTGCCAGCAGCCAAGTAACAGGAGGGGCCACAGATACGCAGTATTTT
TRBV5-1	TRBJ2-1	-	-	CASSPGQLGGEQFF	TGCGCCAGCAGCCCGGGACAGCTAGGGGGGGAGCAGTTCTTC
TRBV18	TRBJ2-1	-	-	CASSPLGGHNEQFF	TGTGCCAGCTCACCGCTAGGAGGGCACAATGAGCAGTTCTTC
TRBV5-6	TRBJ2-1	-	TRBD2	CASSLSLAGDEQFF	TGTGCCAGCAGCTTGAGTCTAGCGGGAGATGAGCAGTTCTTC
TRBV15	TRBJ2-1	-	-	CATSRANSGNNEQFF	TGTGCCACCAGCAGAGCGAATAGCGGAAACAATGAGCAGTTCTTC
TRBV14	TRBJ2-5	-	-	CASSHRLASHGETQYF	TGTGCCAGCAGCCATCGCCTAGCGAGTCATGGCGAGACCCAGTACTTC
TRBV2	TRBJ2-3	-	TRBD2	CASKLAVLTDTQYF	TGTGCCAGCAAACTAGCGGTACTGACAGATACGCAGTATTTT
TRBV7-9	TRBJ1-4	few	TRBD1	CASSLGQGGEKLFF	TGTGCCAGCAGCTTAGGACAGGGTGGCGAAAAACTGTTTTTT
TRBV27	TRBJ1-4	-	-	CASRPLGGGEKLFF	TGTGCCAGCAGGCCCCTTGGGGGCGGTGAAAAACTGTTTTTT
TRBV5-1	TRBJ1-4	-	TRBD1	CASSPGQDNEKLFF	TGCGCCAGCAGCCCGGGACAGGATAATGAAAAACTGTTTTTT
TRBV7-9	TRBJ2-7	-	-	CASSLMVDEQYF	TGTGCCAGCAGCTTAATGGTAGACGAGCAGTACTTC
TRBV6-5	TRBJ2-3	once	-	CASSYSWEAADTQYF	TGTGCCAGCAGTTACTCGTGGGAGGCGGCAGATACGCAGTATTTT